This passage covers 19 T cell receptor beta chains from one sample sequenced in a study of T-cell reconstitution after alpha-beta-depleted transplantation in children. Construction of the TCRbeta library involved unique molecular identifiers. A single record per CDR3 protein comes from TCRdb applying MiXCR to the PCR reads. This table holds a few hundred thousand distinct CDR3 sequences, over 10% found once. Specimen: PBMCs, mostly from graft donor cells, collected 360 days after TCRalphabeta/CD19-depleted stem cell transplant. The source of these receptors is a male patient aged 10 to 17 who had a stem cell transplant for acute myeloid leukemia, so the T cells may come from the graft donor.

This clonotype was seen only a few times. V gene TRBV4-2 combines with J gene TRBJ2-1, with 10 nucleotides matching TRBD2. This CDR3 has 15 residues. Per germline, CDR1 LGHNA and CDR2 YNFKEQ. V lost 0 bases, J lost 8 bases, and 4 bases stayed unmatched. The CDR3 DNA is TGTGCCAGCAGCCAAGAAAGCGGGAGGGTCGATGAGCAGTTCTTC. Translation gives CASSQESGRVDEQFF.

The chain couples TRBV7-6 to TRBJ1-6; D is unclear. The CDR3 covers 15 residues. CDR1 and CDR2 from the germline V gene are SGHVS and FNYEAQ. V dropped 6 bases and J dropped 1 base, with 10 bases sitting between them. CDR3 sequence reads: CASSSVESYNSPLHF. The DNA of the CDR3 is TGTGCCAGCAGTTCGGTAGAGTCCTATAATTCACCCCTCCACTTT.

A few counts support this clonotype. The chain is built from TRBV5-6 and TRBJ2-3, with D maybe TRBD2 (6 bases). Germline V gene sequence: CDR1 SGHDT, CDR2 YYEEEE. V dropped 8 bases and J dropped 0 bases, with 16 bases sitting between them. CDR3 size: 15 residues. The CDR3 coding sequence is TGTGCCAGAGGGGTGGTAGCGGTTAGCACAGATACGCAGTATTTT. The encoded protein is CARGVVAVSTDTQYF.

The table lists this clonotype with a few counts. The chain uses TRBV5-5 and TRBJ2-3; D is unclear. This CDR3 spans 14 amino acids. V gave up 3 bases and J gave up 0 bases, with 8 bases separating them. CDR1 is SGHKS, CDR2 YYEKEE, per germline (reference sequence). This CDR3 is CASSWVPSTDTQYF. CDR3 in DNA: TGTGCCAGCAGCTGGGTCCCTAGCACAGATACGCAGTATTTT.

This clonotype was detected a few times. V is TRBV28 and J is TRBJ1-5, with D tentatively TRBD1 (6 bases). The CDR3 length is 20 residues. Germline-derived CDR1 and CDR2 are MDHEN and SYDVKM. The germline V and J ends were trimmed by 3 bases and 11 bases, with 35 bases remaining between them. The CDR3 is CASSFRREPLGGGRHVAQHF. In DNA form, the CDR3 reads TGTGCCAGCAGTTTTAGGAGGGAACCCCTAGGGGGGGGCAGGCACGTGGCCCAGCATTTT.

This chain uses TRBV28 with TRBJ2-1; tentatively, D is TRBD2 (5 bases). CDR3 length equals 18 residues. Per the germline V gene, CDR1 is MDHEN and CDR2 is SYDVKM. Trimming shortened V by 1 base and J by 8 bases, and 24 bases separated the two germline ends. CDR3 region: CASSLLIRPSGLADEQFF. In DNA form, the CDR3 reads TGTGCCAGCAGTTTATTAATACGACCTTCGGGGTTGGCGGATGAGCAGTTCTTC. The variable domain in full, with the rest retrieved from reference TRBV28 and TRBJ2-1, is DVKVTQSSRYLVKRTGEKVFLECVQDMDHENMFWYRQDPGLGLRLIYFSYDVKMKEKGDIPEGYSVSREKKERFSLILESASTNQTSMYLCASSLLIRPSGLADEQFFGPGTRLTVL.

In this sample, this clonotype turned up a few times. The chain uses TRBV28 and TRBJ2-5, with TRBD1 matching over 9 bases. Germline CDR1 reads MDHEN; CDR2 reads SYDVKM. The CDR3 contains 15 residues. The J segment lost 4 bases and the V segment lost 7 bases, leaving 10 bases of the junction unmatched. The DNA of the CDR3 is TGTGCCAGCAAACCGGGACAGGGAGTAAGAGAGACCCAGTACTTC. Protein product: CASKPGQGVRETQYF. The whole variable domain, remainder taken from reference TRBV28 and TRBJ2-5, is DVKVTQSSRYLVKRTGEKVFLECVQDMDHENMFWYRQDPGLGLRLIYFSYDVKMKEKGDIPEGYSVSREKKERFSLILESASTNQTSMYLCASKPGQGVRETQYFGPGTRLLVL.

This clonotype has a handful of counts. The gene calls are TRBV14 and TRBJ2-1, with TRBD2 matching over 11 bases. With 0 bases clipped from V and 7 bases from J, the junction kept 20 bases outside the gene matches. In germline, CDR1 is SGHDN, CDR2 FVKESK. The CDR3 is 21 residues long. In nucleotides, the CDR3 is TGTGCCAGCAGCCAAGACCCCCTTCGTAGCGGGAGGGCGCCCACTGGGAATGAGCAGTTCTTC. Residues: CASSQDPLRSGRAPTGNEQFF.

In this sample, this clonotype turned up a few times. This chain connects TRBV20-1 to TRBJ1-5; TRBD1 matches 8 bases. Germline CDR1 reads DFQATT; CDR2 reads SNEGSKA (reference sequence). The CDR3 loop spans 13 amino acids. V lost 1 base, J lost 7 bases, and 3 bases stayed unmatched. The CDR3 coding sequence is TGCAGTGCTAGAGGGACAGGGCTCCAGCCCCAGCATTTT. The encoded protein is CSARGTGLQPQHF.

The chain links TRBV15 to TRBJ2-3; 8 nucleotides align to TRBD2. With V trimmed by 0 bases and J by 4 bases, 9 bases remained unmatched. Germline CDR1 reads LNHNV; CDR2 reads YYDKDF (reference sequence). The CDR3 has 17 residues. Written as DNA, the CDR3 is TGTGCCACCAGCAGAGAGCCGGGACTAGTGGCGGCAGATACGCAGTATTTT. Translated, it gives CATSREPGLVAADTQYF.

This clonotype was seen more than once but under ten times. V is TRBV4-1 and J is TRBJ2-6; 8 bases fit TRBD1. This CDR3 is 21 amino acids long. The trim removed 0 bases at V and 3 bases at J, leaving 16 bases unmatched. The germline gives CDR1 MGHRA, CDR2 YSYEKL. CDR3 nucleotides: TGCGCCAGCAGCCAAGAACAAGACACCGGACAGGGTTCGGGTGGGGCCAACGTCCTGACTTTC. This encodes CASSQEQDTGQGSGGANVLTF.

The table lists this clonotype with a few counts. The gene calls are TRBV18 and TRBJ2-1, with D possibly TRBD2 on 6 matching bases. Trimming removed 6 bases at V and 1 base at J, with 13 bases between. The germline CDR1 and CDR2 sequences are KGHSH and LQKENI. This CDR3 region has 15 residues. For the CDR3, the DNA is TGTGCCAGCTCTCCGGAGGGATGGTCCTACAATGAGCAGTTCTTC. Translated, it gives CASSPEGWSYNEQFF.

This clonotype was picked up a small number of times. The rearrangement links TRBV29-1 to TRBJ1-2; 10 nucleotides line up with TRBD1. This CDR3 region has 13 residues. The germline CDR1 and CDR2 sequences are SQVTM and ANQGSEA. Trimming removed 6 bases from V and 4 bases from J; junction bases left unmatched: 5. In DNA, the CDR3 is TGCAGCGTGGGGACAGGGGTTGGCTATGGCTACACCTTC. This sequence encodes CSVGTGVGYGYTF. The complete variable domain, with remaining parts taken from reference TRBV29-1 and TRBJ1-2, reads SAVISQKPSRDICQRGTSLTIQCQVDSQVTMMFWYRQQPGQSLTLIATANQGSEATYESGFVIDKFPISRPNLTFSTLTVSNMSPEDSSIYLCSVGTGVGYGYTFGSGTRLTVV.

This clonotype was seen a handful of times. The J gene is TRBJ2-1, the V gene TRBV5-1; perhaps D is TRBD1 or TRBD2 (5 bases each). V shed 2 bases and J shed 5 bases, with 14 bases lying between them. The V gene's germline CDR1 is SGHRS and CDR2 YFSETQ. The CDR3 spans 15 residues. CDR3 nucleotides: TGCGCCAGCAGCTTATCGGGACCCAGGAACAATGAGCAGTTCTTC. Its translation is CASSLSGPRNNEQFF.

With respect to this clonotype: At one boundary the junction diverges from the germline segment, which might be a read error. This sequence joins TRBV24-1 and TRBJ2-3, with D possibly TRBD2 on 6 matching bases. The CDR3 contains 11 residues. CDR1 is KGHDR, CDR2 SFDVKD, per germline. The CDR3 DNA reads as TGTGCCACCAGTGGTGGAGGGGAGCAGAATTTT. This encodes CATSGGGEQNF.

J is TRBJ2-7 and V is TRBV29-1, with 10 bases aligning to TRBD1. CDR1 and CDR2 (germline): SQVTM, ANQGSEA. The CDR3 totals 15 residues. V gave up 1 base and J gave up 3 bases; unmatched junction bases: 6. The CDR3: CSVEVRGQGNYEQYF. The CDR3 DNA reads TGCAGCGTTGAAGTAAGGGGACAGGGGAACTACGAGCAGTACTTC.

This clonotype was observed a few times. CDR3 sequence (DNA): TGCAGCGTTGCACCCGAAGAGACCCAGTACTTC. It translates to CSVAPEETQYF. The rearrangement uses TRBV29-1 and TRBJ2-5; D is ambiguous. CDR3 length: 11 amino acids. Germline V gene data show CDR1 as SQVTM and CDR2 as ANQGSEA. Trimming left V 4 bases short and J 3 bases short, with 6 bases between.

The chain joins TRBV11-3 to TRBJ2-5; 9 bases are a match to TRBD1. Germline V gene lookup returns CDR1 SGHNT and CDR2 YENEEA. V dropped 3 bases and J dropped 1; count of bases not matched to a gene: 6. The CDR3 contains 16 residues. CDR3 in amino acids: CASSFGQGRRQETQYF. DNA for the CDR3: TGTGCCAGCAGCTTTGGACAGGGGCGACGCCAAGAGACCCAGTACTTC.

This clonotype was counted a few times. The CDR3 sequence: CASSLGGSGYTF. The CDR3 nucleotides are TGTGCCAGCAGTTTAGGGGGTAGTGGCTACACCTTC. V is TRBV12-3 or TRBV12-4 and J is TRBJ1-2; D is unresolved. The CDR3 is made up of 12 amino acids. The V gene lost 1 base and the J gene lost 7 bases, with 7 bases spanning the gap.